This T cell receptor (beta chain) comes out of a study of response to subunit inactivated influenza vaccine. The CDR3 consists of 11 residues. Trimming took 6 bases from V and 7 from J, leaving 7 bases between them. TCRdb re-analysed the RT-PCR reads in MiXCR, keeping a single row per CDR3 protein. The sample carries under 950,000 distinct CDR3 sequences, roughly 20% recorded once. About this clonotype: Its antigen is not known.

General study findings and limits: It was suggested by the authors that few new T cells are recruited by each seasonal influenza vaccination.

This material consisted of PBMCs from blood, taken around 5 days after vaccination. The V and J genes are TRBV12-3 or TRBV12-4 and TRBJ2-1, with D possibly matching TRBD2 (6 bases). This clonotype was sampled from a man aged 45-60 years who received an inactivated influenza vaccine. CDR3 residues: CASREGNEQFF. The DNA of the CDR3 is TGTGCCAGCAGGGAGGGGAATGAGCAGTTCTTC.